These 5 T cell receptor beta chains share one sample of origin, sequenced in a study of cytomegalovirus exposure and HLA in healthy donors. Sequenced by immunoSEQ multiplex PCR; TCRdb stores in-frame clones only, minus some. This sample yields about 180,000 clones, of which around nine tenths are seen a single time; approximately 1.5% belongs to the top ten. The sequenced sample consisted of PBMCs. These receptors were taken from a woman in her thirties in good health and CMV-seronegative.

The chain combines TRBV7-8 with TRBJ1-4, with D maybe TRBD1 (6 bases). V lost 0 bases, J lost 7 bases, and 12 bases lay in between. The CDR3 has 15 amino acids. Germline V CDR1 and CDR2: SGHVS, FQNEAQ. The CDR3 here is CASSLAGGGGEKLFF. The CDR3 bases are TGTGCCAGCAGCTTAGCGGGGGGCGGGGGTGAAAAACTGTTTTTT. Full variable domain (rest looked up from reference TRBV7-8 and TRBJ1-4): GAGVSQSPRYKVAKRGQDVALRCDPISGHVSLFWYQQALGQGPEFLTYFQNEAQLDKSGLPSDRFFAERPEGSVSTLKIQRTQQEDSAVYLCASSLAGGGGEKLFFGSGTQLSVL.

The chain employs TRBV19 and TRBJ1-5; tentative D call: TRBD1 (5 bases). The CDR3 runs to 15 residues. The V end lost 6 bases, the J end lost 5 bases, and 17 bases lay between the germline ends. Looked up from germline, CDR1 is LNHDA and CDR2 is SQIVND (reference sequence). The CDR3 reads CASREGRVIYQPQHF. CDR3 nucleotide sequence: TGTGCCAGTAGAGAGGGGAGGGTTATATATCAGCCCCAGCATTTT.

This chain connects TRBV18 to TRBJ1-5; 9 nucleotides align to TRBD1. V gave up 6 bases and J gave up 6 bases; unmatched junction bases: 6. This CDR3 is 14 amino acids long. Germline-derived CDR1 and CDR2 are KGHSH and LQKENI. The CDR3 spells CASSWDRDGQPQHF. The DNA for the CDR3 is TGTGCCAGCTCCTGGGACAGGGATGGTCAGCCCCAGCATTTT.

The CDR3 spells CASSLASGQNSGNTIYF. The CDR3 DNA reads as TGCGCCAGCAGCTTGGCGTCGGGACAGAACTCTGGAAACACCATATATTTT. This rearrangement joins TRBV5-1 to TRBJ1-3; TRBD1 matches 7 bases. CDR1 and CDR2 (germline): SGHRS, YFSETQ. The CDR3 totals 17 residues. After removal of 0 bases from V and 0 bases from J, the junction contained 6 bases not matched to a gene.

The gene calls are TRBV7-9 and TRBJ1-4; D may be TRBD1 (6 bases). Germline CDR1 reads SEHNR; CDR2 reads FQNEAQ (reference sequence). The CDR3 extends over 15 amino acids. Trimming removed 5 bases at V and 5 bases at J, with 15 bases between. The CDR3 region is CASSLRQGLNEKLFF. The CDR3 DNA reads TGTGCCAGCAGCCTACGGCAGGGGCTCAATGAAAAACTGTTTTTT.